This T cell receptor (beta chain) came from a study of CD8 T cells in ankylosing spondylitis. Study results and caveats: Ankylosing spondylitis blood appeared to be characterized by a TCR beta motif of fewer than ten highly homologous variants.

A remark on this clonotype: Its antigen is as yet unknown.

The CDR3 consists of 13 residues. V lost 6 bases and J lost 4, with 12 bases in between. One entry per CDR3 protein, called by TCRdb with MiXCR from the 5' RACE reads. The data contain over 600,000 distinct CDR3 sequences, around 17% of them singletons. This receptor was obtained from a male donor with ankylosing spondylitis. Sequencing was done on a sample of blood, either unsorted or a sorted T cell fraction (not recorded which). This chain links TRBV12-3 or TRBV12-4 with TRBJ1-2; unclear D gene. The CDR3: CASSPVNSYGYTF. CDR3 bases: TGTGCCAGCAGCCCGGTAAACTCCTATGGCTACACCTTC.